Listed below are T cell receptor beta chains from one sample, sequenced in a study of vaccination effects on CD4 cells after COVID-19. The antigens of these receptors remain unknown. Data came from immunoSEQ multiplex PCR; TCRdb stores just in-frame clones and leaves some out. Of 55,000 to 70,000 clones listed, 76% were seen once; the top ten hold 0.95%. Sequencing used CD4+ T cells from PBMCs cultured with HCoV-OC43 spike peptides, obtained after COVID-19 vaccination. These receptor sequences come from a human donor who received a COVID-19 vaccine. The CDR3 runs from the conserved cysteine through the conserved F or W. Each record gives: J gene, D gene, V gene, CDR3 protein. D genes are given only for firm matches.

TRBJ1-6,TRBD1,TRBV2,CASRRETGYGSPLHF
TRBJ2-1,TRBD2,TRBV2,CASSRGGNEQFF
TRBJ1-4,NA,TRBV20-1,CSASRPNEKLFF
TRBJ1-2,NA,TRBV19,CASSGRASAYGYTF
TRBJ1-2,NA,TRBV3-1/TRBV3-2,CASSHTRLGGGYTF
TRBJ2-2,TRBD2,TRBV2,CASSDWGRALTGELFF
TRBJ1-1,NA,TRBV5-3,CARSLYGSTEAFF
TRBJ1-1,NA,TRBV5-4,CASSLGPFNTEAFF
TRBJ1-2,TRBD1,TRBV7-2,CASSLDRGFYGYTF
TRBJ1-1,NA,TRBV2,CASSRQDTEAFF
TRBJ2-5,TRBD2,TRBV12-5,CASGFGGGGQETQYF
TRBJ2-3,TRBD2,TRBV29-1,CSVDGAGATDTQYF
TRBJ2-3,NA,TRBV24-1,CATSDLLGDWGTDTQYF
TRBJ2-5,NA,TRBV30,CAWSVGGSQETQYF
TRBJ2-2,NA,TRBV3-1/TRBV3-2,CASSPRAAGELFF
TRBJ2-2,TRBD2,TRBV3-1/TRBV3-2,CASSPTSGVTGELFF
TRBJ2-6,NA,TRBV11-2,CASSLGLQTSSGANVLTF
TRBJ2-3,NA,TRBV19,CASSEIGGGSTDTQYF
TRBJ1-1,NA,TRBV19,CASSMVFQKNTEAFF
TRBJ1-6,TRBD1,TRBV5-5,CASSLIPGQGAGSPLHF
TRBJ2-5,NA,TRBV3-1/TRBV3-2,CASSPQRGGAGQETQYF
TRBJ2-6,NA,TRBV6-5,CASVSGANVLTF
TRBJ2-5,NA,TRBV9,CASSVAPTVSQETQYF
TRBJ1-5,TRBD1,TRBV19,CASTTGDLGNQPQHF
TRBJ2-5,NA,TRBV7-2,CASSLDAGRKTQYF
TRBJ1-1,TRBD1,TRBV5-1,CASSPWDRGYTEAFF
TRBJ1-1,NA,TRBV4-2,CASSPGATVGRNTEAFF
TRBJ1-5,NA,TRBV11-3,CASSLGYDQPQHF
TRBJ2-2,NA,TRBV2,CASSELAGELFF
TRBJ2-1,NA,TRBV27,CASSSDSPTSYNEQFF
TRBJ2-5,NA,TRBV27,CASGPDRGETQYF
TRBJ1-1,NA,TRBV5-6,CASSLEHRGTEAFF
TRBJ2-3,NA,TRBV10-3,CAISVPGTDTQYF
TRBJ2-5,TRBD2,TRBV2,CASTRTSGAETQYF
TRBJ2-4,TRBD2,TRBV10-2,CASKSLTSGLNIQYF
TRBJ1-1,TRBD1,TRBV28,CASSLPGTGNTEAFF
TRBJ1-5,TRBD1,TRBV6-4,CASSPGTGGSFSNQPQHF
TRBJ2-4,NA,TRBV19,CASSIGRNTDIQYF
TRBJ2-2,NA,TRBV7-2,CASSLVFGNTGELFF